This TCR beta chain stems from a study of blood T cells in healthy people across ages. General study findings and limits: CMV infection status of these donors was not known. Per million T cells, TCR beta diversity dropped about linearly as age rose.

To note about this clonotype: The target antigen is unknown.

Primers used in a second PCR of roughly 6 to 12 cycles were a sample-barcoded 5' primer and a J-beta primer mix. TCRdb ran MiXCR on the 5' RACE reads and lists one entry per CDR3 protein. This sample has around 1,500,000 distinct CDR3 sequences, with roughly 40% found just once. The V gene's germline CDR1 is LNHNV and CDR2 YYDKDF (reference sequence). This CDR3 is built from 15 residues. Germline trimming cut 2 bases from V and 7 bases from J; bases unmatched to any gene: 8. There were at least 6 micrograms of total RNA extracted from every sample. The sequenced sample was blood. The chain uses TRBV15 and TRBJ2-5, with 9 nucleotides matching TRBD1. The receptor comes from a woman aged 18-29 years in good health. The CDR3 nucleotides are TGTGCCACCAGCAGACCGTGGACAGGGGACCGGACCCAGTACTTC. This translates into CATSRPWTGDRTQYF.